Listed below are T cell receptor beta chains from one sample, sequenced in a study of T cell repertoires in cytomegalovirus infection. Antigen specificity for these receptors is unknown. TCRdb ran MiXCR on the reads and lists one entry per CDR3 protein. The data contain 250,000 to 300,000 distinct CDR3 sequences, 22% of them singletons. The material was cultured PBMCs, obtained from culture after CMV antigen stimulation. All receptors derive from a human donor in good health (CMV status not recorded). Some clones in this sample may be carry-over from other donors' samples. The CDR3 runs from the conserved cysteine through the conserved F or W. The order of the fields is D gene, V gene, J gene, clone size, CDR3 DNA, CDR3 protein. A D gene is named only where the DNA matches it firmly. The size entry is marked missing in some rows and otherwise reads once, few, many or a size class.

>TRBD2|TRBV5-4|TRBJ2-5|few
TGTGCCAGCAGCCATCTTGGGGGGGAAGAGACCCAGTACTTC
CASSHLGGEETQYF
>NA|TRBV28|TRBJ2-1|NA
TGTGCCAGCAGTTTACTAGCGTCCTACAATGAGCAGTTCTTC
CASSLLASYNEQFF
>NA|TRBV7-2|TRBJ1-5|many
TGTGCCAGCAGCCCCGGGAGCACTCAGCCCCAGCATTTT
CASSPGSTQPQHF
>NA|TRBV7-2|TRBJ1-1|many
TGTGCCAGCAGCCCTAGGACAACTGAAGCTTTCTTT
CASSPRTTEAFF
>NA|TRBV27|TRBJ2-4|NA
TGTGCCAGCAGCTTTCGAGGGGTGAGGGCCATTCAGTACTTC
CASSFRGVRAIQYF
>TRBD1|TRBV7-2|TRBJ1-2|many
TGTGCCAGCAGCCCCCGGGACAGTTATGGCTACACCTTC
CASSPRDSYGYTF
>TRBD1|TRBV7-9|TRBJ1-2|few
TGTGCCAGCATCCCCTATTCGTCGGACAGGGGAAATGGCTACACCTTC
CASIPYSSDRGNGYTF
>NA|TRBV11-2|TRBJ1-1|many
TGTGCCAGCAGCCCGGGGATAGTGGGGGTTCTGTACACTGAAGCTTTCTTT
CASSPGIVGVLYTEAFF
>NA|TRBV12-3/TRBV12-4|TRBJ2-2|many
TGTGCCAGCAGTTTTTGGGGCGGGGAGCTGTTTTTT
CASSFWGGELFF
>NA|TRBV28|TRBJ1-2|NA
TGTGCCAGCAGACGGACGGACCCTCGGGGCTACACCTTC
CASRRTDPRGYTF
>NA|TRBV5-6|TRBJ2-5|few
TGTGCCAGCAGCTTGGCTTCAGGAACACAAGAGACCCAGTACTTC
CASSLASGTQETQYF
>NA|TRBV7-2|TRBJ1-2|many
TGTGCCAGCAGCTTAGGACAGGACTATGGCTACACCTTC
CASSLGQDYGYTF
>NA|TRBV11-2|TRBJ1-5|many
TGTGCCAGCAGCCAAATTAGCAATCAGCCCCAGCATTTT
CASSQISNQPQHF
>NA|TRBV20-1|TRBJ1-5|few
TGCAGTGCCACGCAAGGGAGAAATCAGCCCCAGCATTTT
CSATQGRNQPQHF
>NA|TRBV7-2|TRBJ1-1|many
TGTGCCAGCAGTTTAGTCGTGAACACTGAAGCTTTCTTT
CASSLVVNTEAFF
>NA|TRBV6-1|TRBJ1-1|many
TGTGCCAGCAGGCTCATCGCTCTCACTGAAGCTTTCTTT
CASRLIALTEAFF